The TCR beta chain under discussion was sequenced for a study of OX40 agonist ivuxolimab in advanced cancers. Some background on the complete study: Ivuxolimab was a fully human IgG2 agonistic monoclonal antibody targeting the costimulatory receptor OX40 (CD134). Peripheral TCRbeta sequencing aimed to test whether ivuxolimab altered TCR sequence diversity and caused clonal T-cell expansion. In the dose-escalation cohort, 65% to 85% of patients were male, and the mean age was 60 years with a range of about 20 to 80. Patients were allowed to have had prior anti-PD-1, anti-PD-L1 or anti-CTLA-4 therapy, and less than 45% of the dose-escalation patients had previously received checkpoint inhibitors. Partial responses occurred in three dose-escalation patients, of whom one had hepatocellular carcinoma and two had cutaneous melanoma. The monotherapy dose-escalation portion (N ≈ 52 patients) of the phase I ivuxolimab trial is reported in the paper. Among the approximately 54 dose-escalation patients, around 20 had hepatocellular carcinoma, approximately 15 melanoma, 9 renal cell carcinoma and 9 head and neck cancer. Intravenous ivuxolimab was administered to patients every 2 weeks at six dose levels: 0.01, 0.1, 0.3, 1.5, 3 and 10 mg/kg. What the authors observed across the whole study: Which antigens the clonally expanded peripheral T cells were specific for was not determined. After ivuxolimab, more expanded clones were found on average in CD8+ T cells than in CD4+ T cells. Low levels of normalized T-cell clonal expansion were also seen in some patients who did not respond. In the 0.1-3.0 mg/kg groups, partial responders were among the patients with the lowest normalized peripheral clonal expansion, particularly in CD8+ T cells. At doses from 0.1 to 3.0 mg/kg, clonal expansion was seen in both CD4+ and CD8+ blood T cells between baseline and week 6.

A few counts support this clone. Its target antigen remains unknown. Base qualities are not recorded, but no much larger clone differs from it by a single base. Including the terminal cysteine and phenylalanine, the CDR3 comprises 18 residues. Solely the CDR3 DNA is kept, with 54 bases framed from the first base. CDR1 and CDR2 are drawn from the germline V gene (reference sequence): LNHNV, YYDKDF. A distance of 13 bases separates the germline ends of V and J, which lose 1 base and 0 bases respectively. Genomic DNA was isolated from the sorted cells so that the TCRbeta CDR3 region could be sequenced. TCRbeta CDR3 regions were sequenced using the immunoSEQ Assay. TCRdb obtained this table from immuneACCESS and retained in-frame rearrangements with V and J assigned. These tables miss some clones; where compared with another copy, unresolved V genes account for less than half of the shortfall, and the remainder is unexplained. This sample has fewer than 45,000 clones in its table, and 84% of those were observed once. Approximately 18% of the sample is held by the ten biggest clonotypes.

Patients with autoimmune disease history or receiving systemic immunosuppression were excluded from the trial. Peripheral blood for TCR sequencing was collected from all dose cohorts at baseline, on cycle 4 day 1, and on cycle 7 day 1. The samples were drawn from a first-in-human, open-label, multicenter phase I dose-escalation trial of ivuxolimab. Adults with locally advanced or metastatic melanoma, renal cell carcinoma, hepatocellular carcinoma or head and neck squamous cell carcinoma were enrolled in the trial. CD4+ and CD8+ T cells were sorted separately from peripheral blood before TCR sequencing.

The material was CD4+ or CD8+ T cells sorted from blood, obtained in a trial of the OX40 agonist ivuxolimab. The clonotype comes from an adult with an advanced solid tumor such as melanoma, head and neck, liver or kidney cancer. This chain joins TRBV15 to TRBJ2-6; the D gene is possibly TRBD1, with 5 bases matching. The sequenced DNA is TGTGCCACCAGCAGAGTCAAAGACAGTAGCTCTGGGGCCAACGTCCTGACTTTC. Its coded protein is CATSRVKDSSSGANVLTF. With the rest looked up from the reference TRBV15 and TRBJ2-6 genes rather than sequenced, the full variable domain is DAMVIQNPRYQVTQFGKPVTLSCSQTLNHNVMYWYQQKSSQAPKLLFHYYDKDFNNEADTPDNFQSRRPNTSFCFLDIRSPGLGDTAMYLCATSRVKDSSSGANVLTFGAGSRLTVL.